The next 5 T cell receptor beta chains were all read from a single sample in a study of CD8+ T cells in alopecia areata. Extraction and reverse transcription of RNA yielded cDNA as the sequencing template. Only in-frame clones appear in the TCRdb table, and some are missing; sequencing was by immunoSEQ multiplex PCR. The table records 65,000 to 70,000 clones, 60% of them present only once. Sample: CD8+ T cells sorted from blood, taken at week 0. The receptors were sampled from a human donor with alopecia areata.

This chain connects TRBV23-1 to TRBJ1-5; a weak D match, TRBD1 (5 bases). TRBV23-1 is given ORF status, its function remaining uncertain. The V end lost 1 base, the J end lost 0 bases, and 7 bases lay between the germline ends. The CDR3 length is 15 residues. The CDR3 nucleotides read TGCGCCAGCAGTCAATTCGGGACTAGCAATCAGCCCCAGCATTTT. Encoded protein: CASSQFGTSNQPQHF.

This clone was picked up a small number of times. The chain joins TRBV29-1 to TRBJ1-5; a weak D match, TRBD1 (5 bases). CDR1 and CDR2 (germline): SQVTM, ANQGSEA. The germline V and J ends were trimmed by 0 bases and 11 bases, with 14 bases remaining between them. This CDR3 contains 13 residues. The CDR3 loop reads CSVEDGTDGSQHF. DNA for the CDR3: TGCAGCGTTGAAGATGGGACGGACGGTTCCCAGCATTTT.

The chain is built from TRBV5-6 and TRBJ1-5, with 9 nucleotides matching TRBD1. V was clipped by 4 bases and J by 4 bases; unmatched bases: 6. The V gene's germline CDR1 is SGHDT and CDR2 YYEEEE. CDR3 length: 15 amino acids. The DNA for the CDR3 is TGTGCCAGCAGCATAACAGGGGGCGTTAATCAGCCCCAGCATTTT. This translates into CASSITGGVNQPQHF.

At least ten counts were recorded for this clone. The chain has TRBV7-3 and TRBJ2-1; no reliable D call. Between the trimmed V and J ends, which lost 5 bases and 5 bases, there was a span of 10 bases. The germline gives CDR1 SGHTA, CDR2 FQGTGA. The CDR3 contains 13 residues. The CDR3 sequence: CASSRTLNNEQFF. The CDR3 DNA reads TGTGCCAGCAGCCGTACGCTCAACAATGAGCAGTTCTTC.

This chain uses TRBV15 with TRBJ2-1; a weak D match, TRBD1 (5 bases). The CDR3 loop spans 12 amino acids. The germline V gene encodes CDR1 LNHNV and CDR2 YYDKDF (reference sequence). V was cut by 3 bases and J by 10 bases, with 10 bases left in between. The CDR3 DNA reads TGTGCCACCAGCAGGTTGACAGTAGAGCAGTTCTTC. It is translated as CATSRLTVEQFF.